Presented here are 5 T cell receptor beta chains from one specimen sequenced in a study of blood T cell repertoires in COVID-19. Clones were sequenced by immunoSEQ multiplex PCR, and TCRdb holds only the in-frame ones, with some missing. The profile shows approximately 450,000 clones, about 90% of them singletons. The sequencing input was PBMCs or T cells enriched from blood (not recorded which). The receptors shown here come from a woman under 30 with acute COVID-19.

The chain recombines TRBV28 with TRBJ1-2; D remains unclear. The CDR3 consists of 12 residues. V lost 5 bases and J 3 bases, leaving 7 bases between the germline ends. Germline V gene data show CDR1 as MDHEN and CDR2 as SYDVKM. The CDR3 region has the DNA TGTGCCAGCAGTCCTACAGACTATGGCTACACCTTC. Translating gives CASSPTDYGYTF.

V and J are TRBV9 and TRBJ2-7; maybe TRBD2 (5 bases). CDR3 length: 15 amino acids. V was shortened by 4 bases and J by 4 bases, with 18 bases between the two germline ends. CDR1 is SGDLS and CDR2 is YYNGEE in the germline V gene. This chain's CDR3 is CASSPSLRATYEQYF. The CDR3 region has the DNA TGTGCCAGCAGCCCTAGTTTGCGGGCGACATACGAGCAGTACTTC.

The J gene is TRBJ1-2, the V gene TRBV5-8, with TRBD1 matching over 12 bases. Germline lookup yields CDR1 SGHTS and CDR2 YDEGEE. J was trimmed by 4 bases and V by 4 bases; bases with no gene match: 17. This CDR3 has 19 amino acids. CDR3 bases: TGTGCCAGCAGCCTTGACTCCGGGACAGGGGGCCGGTGGATCTATGGCTACACCTTC. Translating gives CASSLDSGTGGRWIYGYTF.

The rearrangement links TRBV7-2 to TRBJ2-7; TRBD2 aligns across 9 bases. This CDR3 has 16 residues. Trimming at V came to 1 base and at J to 3 bases, leaving 7 bases not matched to a gene. CDR1 is SGHTA and CDR2 is FQGNSA in the germline V gene. The CDR3 coding sequence is TGTGCCAGCAGCTTAGTGGGCTCGACTAGCGGCTACGAGCAGTACTTC. Its translation: CASSLVGSTSGYEQYF. Filled out from reference TRBV7-2 and TRBJ2-7, the complete variable domain reads GAGVSQSPSNKVTEKGKDVELRCDPISGHTALYWYRQSLGQGLEFLIYFQGNSAPDKSGLPSDRFSAERTGGSVSTLTIQRTQQEDSAVYLCASSLVGSTSGYEQYFGPGTRLTVT.

CDR3 in DNA: TGTGCCAGCAGCTTAGCTAGGGAGGGGTACGAGCAGTACTTC. It yields the protein CASSLAREGYEQYF. The V call is TRBV7-2, the J call TRBJ2-7; 7 nucleotides line up with TRBD2. Germline lookup yields CDR1 SGHTA and CDR2 FQGNSA. With 0 bases clipped from V and 4 bases from J, the junction kept 3 bases outside the gene matches. This CDR3 region has 14 residues. Drawing the rest from reference TRBV7-2 and TRBJ2-7, the complete variable domain is GAGVSQSPSNKVTEKGKDVELRCDPISGHTALYWYRQSLGQGLEFLIYFQGNSAPDKSGLPSDRFSAERTGGSVSTLTIQRTQQEDSAVYLCASSLAREGYEQYFGPGTRLTVT.